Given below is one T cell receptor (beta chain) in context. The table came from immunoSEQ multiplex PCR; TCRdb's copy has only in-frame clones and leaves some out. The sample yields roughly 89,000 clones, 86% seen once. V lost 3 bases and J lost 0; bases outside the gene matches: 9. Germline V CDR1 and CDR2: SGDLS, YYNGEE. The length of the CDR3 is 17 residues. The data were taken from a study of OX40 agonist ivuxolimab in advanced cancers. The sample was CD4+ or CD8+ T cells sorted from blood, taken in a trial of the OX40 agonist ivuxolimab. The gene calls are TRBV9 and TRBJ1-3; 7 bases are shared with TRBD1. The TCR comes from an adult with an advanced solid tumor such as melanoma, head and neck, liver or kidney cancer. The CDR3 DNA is TGTGCCAGCAGCGCAACGAGGGGACAGACCTCTGGAAACACCATATATTTT. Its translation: CASSATRGQTSGNTIYF.